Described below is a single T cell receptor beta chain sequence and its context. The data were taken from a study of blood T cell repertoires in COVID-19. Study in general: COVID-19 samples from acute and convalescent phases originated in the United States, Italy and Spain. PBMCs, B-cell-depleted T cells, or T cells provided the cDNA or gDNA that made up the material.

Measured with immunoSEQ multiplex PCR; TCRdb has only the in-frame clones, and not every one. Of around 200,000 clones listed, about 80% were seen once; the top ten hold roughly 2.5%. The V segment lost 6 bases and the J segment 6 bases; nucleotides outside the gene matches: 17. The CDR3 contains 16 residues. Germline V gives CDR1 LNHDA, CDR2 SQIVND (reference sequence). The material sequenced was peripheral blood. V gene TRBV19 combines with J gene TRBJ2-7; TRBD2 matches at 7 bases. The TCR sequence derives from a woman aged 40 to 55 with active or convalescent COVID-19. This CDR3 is CASSDASGPNPFEQYF. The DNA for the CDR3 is TGTGCCAGTAGCGATGCTAGCGGTCCAAACCCCTTCGAGCAGTACTTC.